This T cell receptor (beta chain) originates from a study of regulatory T cells in long-lasting Graves disease (dated by TCRdb to the early 2020s). Regarding the complete study: Antithyroid drugs had been taken for less than 3 months by newly diagnosed Graves' disease patients. Patients with persistent Graves' disease were compared with patients with newly diagnosed Graves' disease using TCR sequencing and RNA sequencing of peripheral blood. The study took place in China and was registered as a clinical trial. TCR sequencing covered some 13 persistent and about 20 newly diagnosed Graves' disease patients, some 33 samples in total. Overall study outcomes, separate from this receptor: As a limitation, the authors acknowledged that the small sample size may reduce accuracy. The study examined only peripheral blood because the primary lesion, thyroid tissue, could not be accessed. Sequencing and analysis were limited to the TCR beta chain. TRBV28, TRBJ1-2 and TRBJ2-5 were preferentially used in persistent disease, while TRBV20-1 and TRBJ2-1 were favored in newly diagnosed disease. Compared with newly diagnosed patients, patients with persistent Graves' disease had lower TCR Shannon entropy and fewer highly expanded clones, which suggests clonal expansion. More public clonotypes were shared among persistent patients (about 2,800) than among newly diagnosed patients (approximately 1,000).

This clonotype was picked up many times. Its antigen is unknown. No clone much larger than this one lies a single base away; base qualities are absent. Receptors were amplified or captured by multiplex PCR. Reads for this sample came from an Illumina HiSeq 4000. CDR3 regions were amplified by Arm-PCR with iRepertoire HTBI primers to construct TCR beta libraries. Before sequencing, the PCR products went through gel purification. In the source study's methods: A total of roughly 65 TRBV and under 15 TRBJ segments were identified across samples and were used for gene usage analysis of CDR3 amino acid clonotypes. Filtered high-quality paired reads were merged into contigs using COPE and FqMerger. BLAST was used to align contigs to IMGT TRBV, TRBD and TRBJ reference genes, and CDR3 was defined according to IMGT. Any clonotype with a frequency above 0.1% was classified as a highly expanded clone. Repertoire diversity was measured by Shannon entropy, and V-J evenness by the Gini coefficient. A clonotype found in more than one individual was treated as public. The public reads were run again by TCRdb, first through fastp at Q25 and then through MiXCR, and only productive beta chains were kept. Identical CDR3 protein sequences are pooled into one entry, listed with their most common genes and DNA. These V and J calls originate from TCRdb's pipeline instead of the authors' own analysis. The sample table contains hundreds of thousands of distinct CDR3 sequences; only one count was recorded for 15% to 20% of them. The top ten constitute around a sixth of the sample.

According to the study, the label for this sample's time point signals: newly diagnosed GD, antithyroid drugs for less than 3 months. For both TCR sequencing and RNA sequencing, RNA was extracted from PBMCs using TRIzol. Graves' disease was diagnosed according to American Thyroid Association guidelines. Patients were recruited from an endocrinology department in Xi'an, China. Each patient gave about 10 milliliters of peripheral blood, collected in an EDTA anticoagulant tube. Ficoll Paque Plus density gradient separation was used to isolate PBMCs, and no further T cell sorting was done. An Agilent 2100 Bioanalyzer and agarose gel were used to assess RNA quality, and a NanoDrop 2000 was used to measure RNA concentration. V is clipped by 3 bases and J by 5 bases, and the sequence between their germline boundaries is 14 bases long. As encoded in the germline V gene (reference sequence), CDR1 is MNHEY while CDR2 is SMNVEV. Taken from cysteine to phenylalanine, the CDR3 has 14 residues. Only CDR3 DNA remains: 42 bases, in frame from the first base.

These data are also associated with another study on T cells in Graves' hyperthyroidism and ophthalmopathy. Taken from the second paper: Stable Graves' hyperthyroidism was defined as no progression to ophthalmopathy during 18 months of follow-up. Hyperthyroidism patients were aged 18 to 65 years and newly diagnosed, with disease duration of less than 2 months. Patients with uncontrolled infections, other autoimmune diseases, pregnancy or lactation were excluded. Diagnoses were based on clinical symptoms, serum thyroxine and TRAb, thyroid ultrasound and orbital computed tomography. A first-round RT-PCR of the TCR CDR3 used the HTBI primer set with the Qiagen OneStep RT-PCR kit. Most expanded thyroid clonotypes (frequency above 0.001) were also found in blood, which suggests that blood repertoires may mirror thyroid immune responses. In cross-validation, a model built on a 13 V-J signature told ophthalmopathy apart from stable hyperthyroidism with over 85% sensitivity and roughly 81% specificity, and in testing the same model reached 80%/75%. In validation, the model predicted progression to ophthalmopathy with over 60% sensitivity and 72% to 85% specificity, a median of 6.5 months before onset. To identify distinguishing TCR V-J signatures, a discovery cohort of 90 to 100 patients was used, comprising 40 to 45 with Graves' ophthalmopathy and about 59 with stable Graves' hyperthyroidism. Prospective prediction of ophthalmopathy was tested in an independent validation cohort consisting of under 20 hyperthyroidism patients and over 15 patients who later progressed to ophthalmopathy. For training and testing, the 110 or so patients in the discovery cohort were randomly divided in a 7:3 ratio. The study also compared thyroid tissue and blood T-cell repertoires from more than five Graves' hyperthyroidism patients. After sampling, hyperthyroidism patients received methimazole starting at 30 mg daily, and ophthalmopathy patients received high-dose intravenous methylprednisolone. Libraries were constructed in a second round of multiplex PCR, after which size selection and purification were carried out. Libraries were sequenced paired-end with 100 bp reads on an Illumina HiSeq2000. SOAPnuke was used to process the raw data, removing reads that contained adapters or uncalled bases, had a mean Phred below 15, or lacked an exact match to the constant primer or identifier. COPE v1.2.5 was used to merge high-quality paired reads, and clonotypes were defined as unique nucleotide sequences. MiTCR v1.1 was used to align clonotypes to the IMGT TRBV, TRBD and TRBJ reference segments. Only V-J combinations with frequency above 0.0001, covering 99.2% of repertoires, were analysed. The TCS score was defined as the ratio of F50 (clonal expansion) to E x V (chaos), calculated using BLOSUM62-based TCRdist between CDR3 peptides within each V-J. Welch's t-statistics and random forest reduced fewer than 600 V-J features to about 13, which were used in a naive Bayes classifier (R e1071). Sample size was not statistically predetermined, and blinding of investigators to group allocation was not performed. The paper describes TCR Vbeta CDR3 sequencing of about 140 peripheral blood samples, made up of 43 ophthalmopathy patients, some 80 hyperthyroidism patients and 17 progressor patients.

This TCR was recovered from a woman aged 25 to 39 with Graves disease. Donor details come from another sample of the same person, matched by shared clones. The sequence joins TRBV27 to TRBJ2-7, with the identity of the D gene unclear. The sample was peripheral blood mononuclear cells (PBMCs), taken at new diagnosis, from a patient treated with antithyroid drugs. The CDR3 protein: CASSFNSYSHEQYF. The nucleotides read TGTGCCAGCAGTTTTAATAGTTACTCTCACGAGCAGTACTTC.